A single sample gave rise to the 8 T cell receptor beta chains below, sequenced in a study of metastatic and nonmetastatic thyroid tumors (dated by TCRdb to 2019 to 2021). No patient had received any treatment before thyroid surgery. The receptor library was made with PCR. The sample was run on an Illumina HiSeq 4000. The raw public data were reprocessed by TCRdb itself: fastp quality trimming at Q25, MiXCR clonotype calling, in-frame beta chains only. The sample table contains some 4,200 clones; only one count was recorded for about 22% of them. Of the sample, less than 9.5% is held by the ten largest clones. Sequencing used tumor tissue. The source of these receptors is a female donor with papillary thyroid cancer or a benign thyroid nodule (not recorded which). Some clones in this sample may be carry-over from other donors' samples.

This clone was observed many times. V is TRBV9 and J is TRBJ2-7, with 8 bases matching TRBD2. The germline V gene has CDR1 SGDLS and CDR2 YYNGEE. After removal of 2 bases from V and 7 bases from J, the junction contained 8 bases not matched to a gene. The CDR3 covers 14 residues. CDR3 loop: CASSVSGGAGEQYF. The CDR3, as DNA: TGTGCCAGCAGCGTGTCGGGGGGGGCGGGGGAGCAGTACTTC.

This clone was seen a handful of times. Its ends do not fully match the called genes, so a read error is possible. The chain carries TRBV6-2 or TRBV6-3 and TRBJ2-1, with 9 bases that match TRBD2. CDR3 length: 17 amino acids. The germline CDR1 and CDR2 sequences are MNHEY and SVGEGT. CDR3 region: CASSILLAGPSYKEQFF. In nucleotides, the CDR3 is TGTGCCAGCAGCATCCTACTAGCGGGTCCCTCCTACAAAGAGCAGTTCTTC.

The chain uses TRBV12-3 or TRBV12-4 and TRBJ2-7; no definite D call. The CDR3 contains 13 residues. With 3 bases removed from V and 1 base from J, the gap between germline ends came to 7 bases. The CDR3 is CASSFPNSYEQYF. The CDR3 coding sequence is TGTGCCAGCAGTTTTCCAAATTCCTACGAGCAGTACTTC.

This clone qualifies as medium-sized. The chain uses TRBV7-3 and TRBJ1-2; possibly TRBD1 for D (5 bases). The germline V gene encodes CDR1 SGHTA and CDR2 FQGTGA. V was pared by 2 bases and J by 4 bases, with 8 bases between. This CDR3 is built from 13 residues. The CDR3 DNA reads as TGTGCCAGCAGCTTATCAGGGACCTATGGCTACACCTTC. Protein sequence: CASSLSGTYGYTF.

By share, this clone counts as medium-sized. CDR3 amino acids: CASISSGHNEQFF. The CDR3 bases are TGTGCCAGCATCTCTAGCGGTCACAATGAGCAGTTCTTC. V gene TRBV7-2 combines with J gene TRBJ2-1; 7 bases fit TRBD2. Germline V CDR1 and CDR2: SGHTA, FQGNSA. Trimming removed 7 bases from V and 5 bases from J; junction bases left unmatched: 5. This CDR3 region has 13 residues.

This clone turned up a few times. The chain joins TRBV6-5 to TRBJ2-2; 8 positions match TRBD1. The germline V gene has CDR1 MNHEY and CDR2 SVGAGI. This CDR3 region has 16 residues. With V trimmed by 6 bases and J by 4 bases, 10 bases remained unmatched. The CDR3 protein is CASRTDRGAITGELFF. The DNA for the CDR3 is TGTGCCAGCAGAACCGACAGGGGCGCGATCACCGGGGAGCTGTTTTTT.

This clone was detected ten times or more. The rearrangement uses TRBV7-8 and TRBJ2-4; 9 bases are shared with TRBD1. The CDR3 consists of 17 residues. V shed 5 bases and J 3 bases; nucleotides not matched to a gene: 11. Germline assignment: CDR1 SGHVS and CDR2 FQNEAQ. The CDR3 DNA reads TGTGCCAGCAGCCCAAGGGGGGGACAGGGTTTCAAAAACATTCAGTACTTC. This sequence encodes CASSPRGGQGFKNIQYF.

This clone was seen a handful of times. This sequence joins TRBV5-1 and TRBJ1-1, with TRBD1 as a possible D gene (6 bases). CDR3 length equals 14 residues. Germline CDR1 and CDR2: SGHRS and YFSETQ. V dropped 5 bases and J dropped 5 bases, with 16 bases sitting between them. CDR3 in amino acids: CASRHDTGWTEAFF. The CDR3 DNA reads as TGCGCCAGCAGACACGATACAGGGTGGACTGAAGCTTTCTTT.